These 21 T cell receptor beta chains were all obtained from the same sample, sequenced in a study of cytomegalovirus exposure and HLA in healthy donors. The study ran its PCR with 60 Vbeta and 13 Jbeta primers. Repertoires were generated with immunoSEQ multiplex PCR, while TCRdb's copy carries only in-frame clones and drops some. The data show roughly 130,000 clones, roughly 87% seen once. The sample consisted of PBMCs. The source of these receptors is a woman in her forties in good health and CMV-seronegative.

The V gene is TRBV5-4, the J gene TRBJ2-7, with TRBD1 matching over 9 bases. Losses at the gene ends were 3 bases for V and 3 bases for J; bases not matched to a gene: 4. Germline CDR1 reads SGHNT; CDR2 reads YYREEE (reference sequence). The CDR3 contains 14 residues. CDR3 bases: TGTGCCAGCAGCTCCCGGACAGGGGACTACGAGCAGTACTTC. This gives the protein CASSSRTGDYEQYF.

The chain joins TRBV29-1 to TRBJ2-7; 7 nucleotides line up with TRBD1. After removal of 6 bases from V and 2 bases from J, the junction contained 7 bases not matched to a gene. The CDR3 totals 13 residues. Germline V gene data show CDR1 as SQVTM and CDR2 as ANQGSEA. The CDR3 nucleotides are TGCAGCGTGTTAGGGGGCCAACCCTACGAGCAGTACTTC. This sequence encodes CSVLGGQPYEQYF.

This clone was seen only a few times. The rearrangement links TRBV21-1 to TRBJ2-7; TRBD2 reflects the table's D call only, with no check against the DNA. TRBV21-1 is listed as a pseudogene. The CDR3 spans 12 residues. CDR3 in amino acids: CASSKEVLEQYF. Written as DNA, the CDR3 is TGTGCCAGCAGCAAAGAAGTACTTGAGCAGTACTTC.

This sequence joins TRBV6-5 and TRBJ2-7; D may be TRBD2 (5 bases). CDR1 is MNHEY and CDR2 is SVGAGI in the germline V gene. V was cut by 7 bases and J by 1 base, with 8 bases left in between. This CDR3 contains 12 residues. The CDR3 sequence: CASISGSYEQYF. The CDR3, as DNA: TGTGCCAGCATTTCGGGATCCTACGAGCAGTACTTC.

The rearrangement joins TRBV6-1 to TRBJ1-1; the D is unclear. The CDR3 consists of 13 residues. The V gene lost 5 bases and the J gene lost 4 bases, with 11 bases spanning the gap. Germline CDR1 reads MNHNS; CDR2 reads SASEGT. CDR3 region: CASSPRGLTEAFF. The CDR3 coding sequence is TGTGCCAGCAGTCCTCGAGGCCTCACTGAAGCTTTCTTT.

The CDR3 spells CASSFHAGGPETQYF. CDR3 sequence (DNA): TGTGCCAGCAGCTTTCACGCGGGAGGGCCGGAGACCCAGTACTTC. The rearrangement uses TRBV5-4 and TRBJ2-5; 9 bases map to TRBD2. Per the germline V gene, CDR1 is SGHNT and CDR2 is YYREEE (reference sequence). Germline trimming cut 2 bases from V and 5 bases from J; bases unmatched to any gene: 7. CDR3 length equals 15 residues.

The CDR3 is CASSVGDRFPRGELFF. CDR3 bases: TGTGCCAGCAGCGTGGGAGACAGGTTCCCGCGCGGGGAGCTGTTTTTT. V is TRBV9 and J is TRBJ2-2; TRBD1 might be the D (6 bases). The CDR3 extends over 16 amino acids. Trimming removed 2 bases at V and 7 bases at J, with 18 bases between. Germline CDR1 reads SGDLS; CDR2 reads YYNGEE.

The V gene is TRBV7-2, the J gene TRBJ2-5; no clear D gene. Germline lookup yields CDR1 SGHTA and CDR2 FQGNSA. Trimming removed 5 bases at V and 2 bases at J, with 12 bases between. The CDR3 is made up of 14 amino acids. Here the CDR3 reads CASSPRMTQETQYF. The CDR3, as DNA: TGTGCCAGCAGCCCCCGTATGACACAAGAGACCCAGTACTTC.

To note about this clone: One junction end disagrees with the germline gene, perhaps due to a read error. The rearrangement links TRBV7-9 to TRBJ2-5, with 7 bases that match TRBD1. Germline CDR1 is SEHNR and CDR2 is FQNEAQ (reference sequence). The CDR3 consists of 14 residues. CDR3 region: CSSSPRTGQETQYF. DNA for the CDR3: TGTTCCAGCAGCCCGAGGACAGGCCAAGAGACCCAGTACTTC.

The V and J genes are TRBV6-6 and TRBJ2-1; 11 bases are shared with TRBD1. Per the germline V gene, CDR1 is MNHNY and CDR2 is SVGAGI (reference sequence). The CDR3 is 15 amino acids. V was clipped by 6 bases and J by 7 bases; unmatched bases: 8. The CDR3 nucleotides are TGTGCCAGCAGCCGTGGACAGGGGGCGGGGAATGAGCAGTTCTTC. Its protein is CASSRGQGAGNEQFF.

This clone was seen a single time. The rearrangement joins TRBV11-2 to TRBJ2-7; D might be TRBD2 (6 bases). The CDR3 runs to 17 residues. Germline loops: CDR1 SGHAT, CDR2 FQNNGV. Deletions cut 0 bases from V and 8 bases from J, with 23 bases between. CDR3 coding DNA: TGTGCCAGCAGCTTAGAGGCCCTCGGGAGCGGGCCCTGGAAGCAGTACTTC. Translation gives CASSLEALGSGPWKQYF.

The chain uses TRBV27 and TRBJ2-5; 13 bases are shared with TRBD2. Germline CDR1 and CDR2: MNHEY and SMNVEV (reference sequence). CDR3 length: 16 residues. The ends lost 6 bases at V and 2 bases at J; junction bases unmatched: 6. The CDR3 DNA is TGTGCCAGCAGGCGTCGACTAGCGGGAGGACAAGAGACCCAGTACTTC. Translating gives CASRRRLAGGQETQYF.

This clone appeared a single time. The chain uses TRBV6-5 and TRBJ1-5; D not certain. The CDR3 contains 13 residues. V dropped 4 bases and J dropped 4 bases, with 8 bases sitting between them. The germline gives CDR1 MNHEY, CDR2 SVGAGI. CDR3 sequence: CASSSQRNQPQHF. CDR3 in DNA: TGTGCCAGCAGTTCGCAGAGGAATCAGCCCCAGCATTTT.

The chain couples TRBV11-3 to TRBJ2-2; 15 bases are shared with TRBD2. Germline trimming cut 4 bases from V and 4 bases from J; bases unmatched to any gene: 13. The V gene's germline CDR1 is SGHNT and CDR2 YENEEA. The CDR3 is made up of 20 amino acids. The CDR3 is CASSYSLRTSGRALTGELFF. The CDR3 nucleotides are TGTGCCAGCAGCTATTCTCTCCGGACTAGCGGGAGGGCCCTCACCGGGGAGCTGTTTTTT. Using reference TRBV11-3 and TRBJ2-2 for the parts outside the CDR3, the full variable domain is EAGVVQSPRYKIIEKKQPVAFWCNPISGHNTLYWYLQNLGQGPELLIRYENEEAVDDSQLPKDRFSAERLKGVDSTLKIQPAELGDSAVYLCASSYSLRTSGRALTGELFFGEGSRLTVL.

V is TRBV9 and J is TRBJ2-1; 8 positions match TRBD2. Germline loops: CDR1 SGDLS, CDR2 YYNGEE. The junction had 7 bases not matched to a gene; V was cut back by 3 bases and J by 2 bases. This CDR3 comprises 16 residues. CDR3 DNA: TGTGCCAGCAGCGACGAGCGGGAGTCCCCCTACAATGAGCAGTTCTTC. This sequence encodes CASSDERESPYNEQFF.

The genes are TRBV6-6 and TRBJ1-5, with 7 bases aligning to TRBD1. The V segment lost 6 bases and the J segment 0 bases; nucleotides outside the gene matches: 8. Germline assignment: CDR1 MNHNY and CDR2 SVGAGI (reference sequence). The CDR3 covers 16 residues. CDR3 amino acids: CASSPLGQVSNQPQHF. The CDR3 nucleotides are TGTGCCAGCAGCCCGCTTGGACAGGTTAGCAATCAGCCCCAGCATTTT.

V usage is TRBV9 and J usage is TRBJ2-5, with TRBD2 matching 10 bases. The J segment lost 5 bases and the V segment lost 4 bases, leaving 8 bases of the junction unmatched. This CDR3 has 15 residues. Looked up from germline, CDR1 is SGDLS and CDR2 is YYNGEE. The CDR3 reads CASSTAGTSEETQYF. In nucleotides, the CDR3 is TGTGCCAGCAGCACCGCCGGGACTAGCGAGGAGACCCAGTACTTC.

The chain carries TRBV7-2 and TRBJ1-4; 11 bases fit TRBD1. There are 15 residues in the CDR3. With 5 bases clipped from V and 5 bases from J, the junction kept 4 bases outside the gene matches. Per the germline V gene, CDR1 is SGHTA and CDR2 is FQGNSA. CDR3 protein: CASSADRGRNEKLFF. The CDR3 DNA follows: TGTGCCAGCAGCGCGGACAGGGGGCGGAATGAAAAACTGTTTTTT.

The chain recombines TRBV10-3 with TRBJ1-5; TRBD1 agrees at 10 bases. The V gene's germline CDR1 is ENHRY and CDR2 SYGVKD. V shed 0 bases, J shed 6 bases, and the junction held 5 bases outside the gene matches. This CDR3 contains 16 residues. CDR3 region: CAISESGQGIGQPQHF. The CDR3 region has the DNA TGTGCCATCAGTGAGTCGGGACAGGGGATTGGTCAGCCCCAGCATTTT.

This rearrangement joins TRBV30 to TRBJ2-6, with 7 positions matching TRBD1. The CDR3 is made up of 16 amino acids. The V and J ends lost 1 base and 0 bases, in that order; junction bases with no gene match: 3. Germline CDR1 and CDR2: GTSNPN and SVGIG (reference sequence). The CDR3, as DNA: TGTGCCTGGAGTGGAGGGGGCGGCTCTGGGGCCAACGTCCTGACTTTC. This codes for CAWSGGGGSGANVLTF.

The CDR3 spells CAGQTDSNQPQHF. In nucleotides, the CDR3 is TGTGCCGGACAGACAGATAGCAATCAGCCCCAGCATTTT. The rearrangement links TRBV30 to TRBJ1-5; D is possibly TRBD1 (6 bases). V lost 8 bases and J 0 bases, leaving 11 bases between the germline ends. Per the germline V gene, CDR1 is GTSNPN and CDR2 is SVGIG (reference sequence). This CDR3 has 13 amino acids.